The rows below give T cell receptor beta chains drawn from one sample of a study of glioma-infiltrating T cells. A single record per CDR3 protein comes from TCRdb applying MiXCR to the multiplex PCR reads. The table shows fewer than 110,000 distinct CDR3 sequences, with about 30% occurring only once. The material sequenced was glioma tissue, nonneoplastic brain tissue, or PBMCs (not recorded which). The receptors here all came from a human donor with low-grade glioma or glioblastoma, undergoing nonglioma brain surgery, or in good health (not recorded which). CDR3s leave out the opening cysteine and the closing phenylalanine or tryptophan. Fields, in order: J gene, V gene, CDR3 protein.

j_call: TRBJ1-3
v_call: TRBV7-9
cdr3_aa: ASSLEAYLRGNTIY

j_call: TRBJ1-5
v_call: TRBV20-1
cdr3_aa: SAKGTGDQPQH

j_call: TRBJ1-1
v_call: TRBV2
cdr3_aa: ASDGTGDTEAF

j_call: TRBJ1-1
v_call: TRBV7-2
cdr3_aa: ASSLYSPGTEAF

j_call: TRBJ2-3
v_call: TRBV19
cdr3_aa: ASSLRPGTQY

j_call: TRBJ1-6
v_call: TRBV7-2
cdr3_aa: ASSPQSSYNSPLH

j_call: TRBJ2-1
v_call: TRBV9
cdr3_aa: ASNRNRDVAH

j_call: TRBJ1-5
v_call: TRBV19
cdr3_aa: TSRRQGTDQPQH

j_call: TRBJ2-7
v_call: TRBV20-1
cdr3_aa: SARRSFGLAGGGNEQY

j_call: TRBJ1-1
v_call: TRBV10-3
cdr3_aa: AISEAGGTEAF

j_call: TRBJ1-1
v_call: TRBV7-9
cdr3_aa: ASSLPAWEAF

j_call: TRBJ1-1
v_call: TRBV6-1
cdr3_aa: ASSPRQNEAF

j_call: TRBJ2-3
v_call: TRBV19
cdr3_aa: ASSIIFSTDTQY

j_call: TRBJ2-2
v_call: TRBV6-1
cdr3_aa: ASSRGTSGELF

j_call: TRBJ1-1
v_call: TRBV12-3/TRBV12-4
cdr3_aa: ASSWGQGVDTEAF

j_call: TRBJ2-1
v_call: TRBV24-1
cdr3_aa: ATSDSGPGQMGNEQF

j_call: TRBJ2-5
v_call: TRBV4-1
cdr3_aa: ASSHQLAGSETQY

j_call: TRBJ1-2
v_call: TRBV19
cdr3_aa: ASSGGHFYGYT

j_call: TRBJ1-5
v_call: TRBV27
cdr3_aa: ASSLGRDQPQH

j_call: TRBJ2-5
v_call: TRBV7-9
cdr3_aa: ASSPGQGGETQY

j_call: TRBJ1-2
v_call: TRBV11-2
cdr3_aa: ASSYGQGSYGYT

j_call: TRBJ1-1
v_call: TRBV6-1
cdr3_aa: ASTPRQNTEAF

j_call: TRBJ1-6
v_call: TRBV28
cdr3_aa: ASRPRGNSPLH

j_call: TRBJ2-3
v_call: TRBV7-7
cdr3_aa: ASSQDGGTTDTQY

j_call: TRBJ2-5
v_call: TRBV20-1
cdr3_aa: SADPKIVAGVGETQY

j_call: TRBJ1-1
v_call: TRBV5-1
cdr3_aa: ASSGRDRNTEAF

j_call: TRBJ2-7
v_call: TRBV12-3/TRBV12-4
cdr3_aa: ASSLGQIEQY

j_call: TRBJ2-7
v_call: TRBV7-3
cdr3_aa: ASSLGTGLYEQY

j_call: TRBJ2-1
v_call: TRBV6-6
cdr3_aa: ASSYFSSGGSTSSSYNEQF

j_call: TRBJ2-5
v_call: TRBV4-3
cdr3_aa: ASSQVLWETQY

j_call: TRBJ1-6
v_call: TRBV18
cdr3_aa: ASSQLRGDANSPLH

j_call: TRBJ1-5
v_call: TRBV28
cdr3_aa: ASSPSQGAQPQH

j_call: TRBJ1-5
v_call: TRBV7-2
cdr3_aa: ASSLGRGGQPQH

j_call: TRBJ1-4
v_call: TRBV6-6
cdr3_aa: ASSYSGEAEKLF

j_call: TRBJ1-1
v_call: TRBV4-1
cdr3_aa: ASSQGPMNTEAF

j_call: TRBJ1-1
v_call: TRBV5-1
cdr3_aa: ASSRDINTEAF

j_call: TRBJ2-3
v_call: TRBV4-3
cdr3_aa: ASSQEGPRGTDTQY

j_call: TRBJ1-1
v_call: TRBV27
cdr3_aa: ASSLFAGPNTEAF

j_call: TRBJ2-1
v_call: TRBV7-3
cdr3_aa: ASSTGQGHNEKF

j_call: TRBJ1-5
v_call: TRBV12-3/TRBV12-4
cdr3_aa: ASSLTGNHQPQH

j_call: TRBJ1-5
v_call: TRBV27
cdr3_aa: ASHRTGINQPQH

j_call: TRBJ2-1
v_call: TRBV18
cdr3_aa: ASSPLGGPYNEQF